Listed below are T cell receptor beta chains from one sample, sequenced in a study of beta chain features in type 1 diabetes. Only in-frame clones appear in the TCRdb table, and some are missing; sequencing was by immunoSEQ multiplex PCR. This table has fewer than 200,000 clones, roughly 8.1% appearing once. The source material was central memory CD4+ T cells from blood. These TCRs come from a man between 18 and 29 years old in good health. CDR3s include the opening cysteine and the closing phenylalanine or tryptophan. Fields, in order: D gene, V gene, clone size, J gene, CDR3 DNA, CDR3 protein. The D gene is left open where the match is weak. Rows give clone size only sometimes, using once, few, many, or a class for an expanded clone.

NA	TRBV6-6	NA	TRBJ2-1	TGTGCCAGCATCGCGGGGAGCTCCTACAATGAGCAGTTCTTC	CASIAGSSYNEQFF
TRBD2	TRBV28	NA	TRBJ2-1	TGTGCCAGCAGCCCTACTAGCGCATCCTACAATGAGCAGTTCTTC	CASSPTSASYNEQFF
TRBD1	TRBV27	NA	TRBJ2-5	TGTGCCAGCCCTCCCTTGGGGCAGGGGGAAGAGACCCAGTACTTC	CASPPLGQGEETQYF
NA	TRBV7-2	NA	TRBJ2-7	TGTGCCAGCAGCCCACTTGGACAAGCCTACGAGCAGTACTTC	CASSPLGQAYEQYF
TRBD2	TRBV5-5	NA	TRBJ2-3	TGTGCCAGCAGCACCGGACTAGCGGGGGACACAGATACGCAGTATTTT	CASSTGLAGDTDTQYF
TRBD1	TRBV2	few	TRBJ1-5	TGTGCCAGCAGCGCCGGACAGGGGGCTTTTCAGCCCCAGCATTTT	CASSAGQGAFQPQHF
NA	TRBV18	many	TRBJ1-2	TGTGCCAGCTCTCCGACCCCGGACAGCAACTATGGCTACACCTTC	CASSPTPDSNYGYTF
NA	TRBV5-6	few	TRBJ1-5	TGTGCCAGCAGTCAGGACACCGGCGGGCCCCAGCATTTT	CASSQDTGGPQHF
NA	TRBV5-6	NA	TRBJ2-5	TGTGCCAGCAGCTCAAATTCCAGAGGGCTCCAAGAGACCCAGTACTTC	CASSSNSRGLQETQYF
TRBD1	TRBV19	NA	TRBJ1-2	TGTGCCAGTAGCTATCCGACAGGGCTCTATGGCTACACCTTC	CASSYPTGLYGYTF
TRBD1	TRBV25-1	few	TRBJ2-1	TGTGCCAGCAGTGAGTCCCGGGGGACAGGGGGCAATGAGCAGTTCTTC	CASSESRGTGGNEQFF
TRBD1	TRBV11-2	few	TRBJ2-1	TGTGCCAGCAGCTTACCAGCGACAGGGTACAATGAGCAGTTCTTC	CASSLPATGYNEQFF
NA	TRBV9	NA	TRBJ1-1	TGTGCCAGCAGCGTAGCCCGGACAGCGAACACTGAAGCTTTCTTT	CASSVARTANTEAFF
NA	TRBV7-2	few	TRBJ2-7	TGTGCCAGCAGCTTAGAAGGGGGAATCCCCTACGAGCAGTACTTC	CASSLEGGIPYEQYF
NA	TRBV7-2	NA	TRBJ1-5	TGTGCCAGCAGCTCGGGATTGTATCAGCCCCAGCATTTT	CASSSGLYQPQHF
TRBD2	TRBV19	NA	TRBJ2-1	TGTGCCAGCGACACTAGCGCCAGCTCCTACAATGAGCAGTTCTTC	CASDTSASSYNEQFF
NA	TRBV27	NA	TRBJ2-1	TGTGCCAGCAGCGGGCAGGGGGGCCTCAATGAGCAGTTCTTC	CASSGQGGLNEQFF
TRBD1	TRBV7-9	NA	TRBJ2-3	TGTGCCAGCAGCTCTCCACCGGGACAGGGGTTGTCAGATACGCAGTATTTT	CASSSPPGQGLSDTQYF
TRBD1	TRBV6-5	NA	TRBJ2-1	TGTGCCAGCAGTTACTCCGACAGGGAACCCTACAATGAGCAGTTCTTC	CASSYSDREPYNEQFF
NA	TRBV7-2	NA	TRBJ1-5	TGTGCCAGCAGCGCAAGACGGGAACAGCCCCAGCATTTT	CASSARREQPQHF
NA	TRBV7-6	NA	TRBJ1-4	TGTGCCAGCAGTCCACAGGGCAGGGAGTTTGAAAAACTGTTTTTT	CASSPQGREFEKLFF
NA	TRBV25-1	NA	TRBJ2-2	TGTGCCAGCAGTTACTCAAGGGGTCCGGCCGGGGAGCTGTTTTTT	CASSYSRGPAGELFF